This T cell receptor beta chain was documented in a study of cytomegalovirus exposure and HLA in healthy donors. Study-level information: Prior work identified 117 million unique TCR beta sequences in approximately 200 million T cells. Unique TCRs from HLA-typed donors, about 78 million of them, were held in an early data release.

Trimming pared 10 bases from V and 2 bases from J, leaving 19 bases between. Germline V gives CDR1 SGDLS, CDR2 YYNGEE. The CDR3 is made up of 16 amino acids. Overall study findings and caveats: Reports indicated that the classifier achieved high specificity and sensitivity in diagnosing cytomegalovirus status.

In the PCR, 60 Vbeta and 13 Jbeta primers were used. Assay used: immunoSEQ multiplex PCR; TCRdb lists only in-frame clones, some missing. The sample gives 150,000 to 200,000 clones, approximately 78% of which show up once; around 6.7% is in the top ten. Healthy bone marrow donors made up the donors. Comment on this clone: Its matching antigen is unknown.

V usage is TRBV9 and J usage is TRBJ2-6, with a weak D call TRBD2 (5 bases). The sample comprised PBMCs. The source of this sequence is a young woman in good health and CMV-seropositive. CDR3 loop: CASTGSKATGANVLTF. The CDR3 DNA follows: TGTGCCTCGACGGGGTCCAAAGCAACTGGGGCCAACGTCCTGACTTTC.